The rows below give T cell receptor beta chains drawn from one sample of a study of cytomegalovirus exposure and HLA in healthy donors. Sequencing was performed with immunoSEQ multiplex PCR; in TCRdb, only in-frame clones are kept and a portion is missing. The data contain about 140,000 clones, 70% to 80% of them singletons. The sequenced material came from PBMCs. These receptors were obtained from a male donor in good health and CMV-seronegative. Each CDR3 is given with its conserved first and last residue. The order of the fields is clone size, D gene, V gene, J gene, CDR3 protein, CDR3 DNA. A D gene is named only where the DNA matches it firmly. For some rows the clone size is stated as once, few or many, or as a class when expanded; others skip it.

>.|.|TRBV6-6|TRBJ1-2
CASSYRGHGYTF
TGTGCCAGCAGTTACCGGGGACACGGCTACACCTTC
>.|TRBD1|TRBV5-1|TRBJ2-7
CASSLGQGVDEQYF
TGCGCCAGCAGCTTGGGACAGGGGGTGGACGAGCAGTACTTC
>.|TRBD2|TRBV7-2|TRBJ2-7
CASSFGGGSYEQYF
TGTGCCAGCAGCTTTGGCGGGGGCTCCTACGAGCAGTACTTC
>.|TRBD1|TRBV27|TRBJ1-2
CASSWDRGSDGYTF
TGTGCCAGCAGTTGGGACAGGGGGAGCGATGGCTACACCTTC
>.|TRBD1|TRBV10-3|TRBJ2-3
CAISERTGGLTDTQYF
TGTGCCATCAGTGAAAGGACAGGGGGTTTGACAGATACGCAGTATTTT
>few|TRBD1|TRBV4-1|TRBJ1-1
CASSQGQGLELRTEAFF
TGCGCCAGCAGCCAGGGACAGGGGTTGGAATTAAGGACTGAAGCTTTCTTT
>.|TRBD1|TRBV30|TRBJ2-7
CAWTKTGTGGTYEQYF
TGTGCCTGGACCAAAACCGGGACAGGGGGAACCTACGAGCAGTACTTC
>few|.|TRBV5-5|TRBJ2-2
CASSLPGGDGELFF
TGTGCCAGCAGCTTGCCCGGGGGAGACGGGGAGCTGTTTTTT
>.|TRBD2|TRBV19|TRBJ2-5
CASRGRVQETQYF
TGTGCCAGTAGGGGGAGGGTCCAAGAGACCCAGTACTTC
>.|.|TRBV5-4|TRBJ2-1
CASSHDVLHEQFF
TGTGCCAGCAGCCACGACGTACTACATGAGCAGTTCTTC
>.|.|TRBV7-2|TRBJ2-7
CASSNRFGEQYF
TGTGCCAGCAGCAACAGGTTTGGCGAGCAGTACTTC
>few|TRBD1|TRBV6-5|TRBJ1-2
CASSLRDRGNYGYTF
TGTGCCAGCAGTCTCCGGGACAGGGGTAACTATGGCTACACCTTC
>once|.|TRBV18|TRBJ2-7
CASSRTAGSLYEQYF
TGTGCCAGCTCCCGAACGGCGGGGAGCCTGTACGAGCAGTACTTC
>once|TRBD1|TRBV6-5|TRBJ1-2
CASSYDRGGYTF
TGTGCCAGCAGTTACGACAGGGGAGGCTACACCTTC
>.|.|TRBV5-6|TRBJ2-3
CASSLAASLGTQYF
TGTGCCAGCAGCTTGGCGGCTAGTTTGGGTACGCAGTATTTT
>.|TRBD1|TRBV27|TRBJ1-2
CASSLKGAGYGYTF
TGTGCCAGCAGTTTAAAGGGGGCGGGCTATGGCTACACCTTC
>once|TRBD2|TRBV9|TRBJ2-1
CASSAGLGHDEQFF
TGTGCCAGCAGCGCGGGACTAGGTCACGATGAGCAGTTCTTC
>.|.|TRBV4-1|TRBJ1-2
CASSQDPSGYNYGYTF
TGCGCCAGCAGCCAAGATCCGTCAGGGTATAACTATGGCTACACCTTC
>.|.|TRBV6-5|TRBJ2-2
CASRAQGGFGELFF
TGTGCCTCCCGGGCGCAGGGGGGCTTTGGGGAGCTGTTTTTT
>.|.|TRBV7-9|TRBJ1-4
CASSLGGVRDEKLFF
TGTGCCAGCAGCTTAGGGGGGGTCAGGGACGAAAAACTGTTTTTT
>once|.|TRBV6-1|TRBJ1-1
CASSEGGLNTEAFF
TGTGCCAGCAGTGAGGGGGGATTGAACACTGAAGCTTTCTTT
>few|.|TRBV7-2|TRBJ1-3
CASSPYGNTIYF
TGTGCCAGCAGCCCTTATGGAAACACCATATATTTT
>once|.|TRBV4-1|TRBJ2-7
CASSQGRGGHYEQYF
TGCGCCAGCAGCCAAGGAAGAGGGGGTCACTACGAGCAGTACTTC
>.|TRBD1|TRBV5-1|TRBJ2-7
CASRHGRTGTVGYEQYF
TGCGCCAGCAGGCACGGAAGGACAGGCACGGTGGGGTACGAGCAGTACTTC
>few|.|TRBV18|TRBJ2-7
CASSTYRRGKNYEQYF
TGTGCCAGCTCGACATACCGGAGGGGTAAGAACTACGAGCAGTACTTC
>.|.|TRBV7-9|TRBJ2-2
CASSLNGGTNTGELFF
TGTGCCAGCAGCTTAAACGGCGGGACGAACACCGGGGAGCTGTTTTTT
>once|.|TRBV6-1|TRBJ2-4
CASRTGLLAKNIQYF
TGTGCCAGCAGGACTGGACTGTTAGCCAAAAACATTCAGTACTTC
>.|.|TRBV4-2|TRBJ1-2
CASSVETGPYGYTF
TGTGCCAGCAGCGTCGAAACAGGGCCCTATGGCTACACCTTC
>.|.|TRBV5-1|TRBJ1-3
CASSWTAGNTIYF
TGCGCCAGCAGTTGGACAGCCGGAAACACCATATATTTT
>.|.|TRBV28|TRBJ2-7
CASSFSDSHEQYF
TGTGCCAGCAGTTTTTCCGACAGTCACGAGCAGTACTTC
>.|.|TRBV29-1|TRBJ2-3
CSVVDSFTDTQYF
TGCAGCGTTGTGGACAGCTTCACAGATACGCAGTATTTT
>.|.|TRBV6-5|TRBJ1-2
CASRPRTERFYGYTF
TGTGCCAGCAGACCTAGGACAGAGAGATTCTATGGCTACACCTTC
>once|.|TRBV19|TRBJ1-5
CASSILQGSDQPQHF
TGTGCCAGTAGTATCCTCCAGGGCAGCGATCAGCCCCAGCATTTT
>.|.|TRBV27|TRBJ1-5
CASSFAGYNQPQHF
TGTGCCAGCAGTTTCGCGGGATACAATCAGCCCCAGCATTTT
>.|.|TRBV28|TRBJ2-7
CASRRQVSSYEQYF
TGTGCCAGCAGAAGACAGGTGAGCTCCTACGAGCAGTACTTC
>.|TRBD1|TRBV5-4|TRBJ2-3
CASSRDRGTDTQYF
TGTGCCAGCAGCCGGGACAGGGGCACAGATACGCAGTATTTT
>.|.|TRBV4-1|TRBJ1-2
CASRRQGNYGYTF
TGCGCCAGCAGACGTCAGGGAAACTATGGCTACACCTTC
>.|.|TRBV5-4|TRBJ1-2
CASSLGVTGDIYGYTF
TGTGCCAGCAGCTTGGGGGTTACAGGAGACATCTATGGCTACACCTTC
>.|.|TRBV19|TRBJ1-4
CASAGPVTNEKLFF
TGTGCCAGCGCGGGTCCGGTGACTAATGAAAAACTGTTTTTT
>.|.|TRBV28|TRBJ1-2
CASSSPQQGGLF
TGTGCCAGCAGTTCCCCCCAACAGGGTGGCCTCTTC
>.|.|TRBV25-1|TRBJ2-7
CASSDPTGRYEQYF
TGTGCCAGCAGTGATCCAACAGGCCGATACGAGCAGTACTTC
>few|.|TRBV28|TRBJ2-7
CASTRRGQGGYEQYF
TGTGCCAGCACCCGCCGAGGACAGGGAGGGTACGAGCAGTACTTC
>.|TRBD1|TRBV6-1|TRBJ1-1
CASSPRQGLNTEAFF
TGTGCCAGCAGTCCGAGACAGGGCCTGAACACTGAAGCTTTCTTT
>.|TRBD2|TRBV7-3|TRBJ2-3
CASSPGTTPTDTQYF
TGTGCCAGCAGTCCCGGGACTACCCCCACAGATACGCAGTATTTT
>.|TRBD1|TRBV10-3|TRBJ1-2
CAISEGTGGIYGYTF
TGTGCCATCAGTGAGGGGACAGGCGGAATCTATGGCTACACCTTC
>.|TRBD1|TRBV30|TRBJ1-1
CAWDRGLNTEAFF
TGTGCCTGGGACAGGGGCTTGAACACTGAAGCTTTCTTT
>.|.|TRBV7-9|TRBJ2-7
CASSPDTTYEQYF
TGTGCCAGTAGCCCGGACACCACCTACGAGCAGTACTTC
>.|.|TRBV30|TRBJ1-5
CAWSLGGEQPQHF
TGTGCCTGGAGCCTAGGAGGGGAACAGCCCCAGCATTTT
>.|TRBD1|TRBV4-3|TRBJ2-2
CASSQNRGPGGELFF
TGCGCCAGCAGCCAGAACAGGGGGCCTGGCGGGGAGCTGTTTTTT
>.|.|TRBV15|TRBJ1-1
CATSRAQGGNTEAFF
TGTGCCACCAGCAGAGCTCAAGGAGGGAACACTGAAGCTTTCTTT
>once|.|TRBV11-2|TRBJ2-7
CASSFRPGPYEQYF
TGTGCCAGCAGCTTTCGTCCAGGGCCCTACGAGCAGTACTTC
>.|.|TRBV5-8|TRBJ1-2
CASSLVRANYGYTF
TGTGCCAGCAGCTTGGTCCGGGCTAACTATGGCTACACCTTC
>once|.|TRBV7-8|TRBJ2-7
CASTQWRTYEQYF
TGTGCCAGCACCCAATGGAGGACCTACGAGCAGTACTTC
>.|.|TRBV30|TRBJ1-6
CAWNTGVSPLHF
TGTGCCTGGAACACCGGGGTTTCACCCCTCCACTTT
>few|.|TRBV27|TRBJ1-5
CASSSTPQGTVNQPQHF
TGTGCCAGCAGTTCCACCCCCCAGGGAACGGTCAATCAGCCCCAGCATTTT